This TCR beta chain derives from a study of shared clonotypes between healthy human individuals. Sequencing used immunoSEQ multiplex PCR; TCRdb keeps in-frame clones, though not all of them. The table lists over a million clones, approximately 78% of them singletons, with around 0.47% in the top ten. Splitting of CD4+ cells produced CD45RA+ naive and CD45RA-negative memory subsets. From germline, CDR1 is LGHNA and CDR2 YNFKEQ. V lost 0 bases, J lost 3 bases, and 11 bases lay in between. This CDR3 is 15 amino acids long. This clone is a singleton in its sample. Antigen unknown. General study points: Compared with clonotypes that all four donors shared, non-shared clonotypes had lower generation probabilities.

What was sequenced was memory CD4+ T cells from PBMCs. As for subset: CD45RA-negative fraction. The receptor comes from a man aged 18 to 35 in good health. Some clones in this sample may be carry-over from other donors' samples. V usage is TRBV4-2 and J usage is TRBJ1-2, with D unclear. The CDR3 DNA follows: TGTGCCAGCAGCCAAGATTACGGGAGAGACTATGGCTACACCTTC. Residues: CASSQDYGRDYGYTF.